This paragraph reports one TCR beta chain. No antigen is known for it. Germline V gene sequence: CDR1 SGHAT, CDR2 FQDESV (reference sequence). The germline V and J ends were trimmed by 3 bases and 5 bases, with 10 bases remaining between them. The CDR3 runs to 13 residues. The data originate from a study of T cell repertoires in cytomegalovirus infection. Study as a whole: Public TCR beta signature analysis indicated the presence of both CMV infection and matching HLA type.

TCRdb reprocessed the reads via MiXCR and lists one record per CDR3 protein. In the table there are 80,000 to 90,000 distinct CDR3 sequences, roughly half of which are singletons. Overall study findings and caveats: The ex vivo response showed dominance by HLA-C-restricted CMV-specific TCR beta clonotypes.

This TCR was sampled from a human donor in good health (CMV status not recorded). Some clones in this sample may be carry-over from other donors' samples. V and J are TRBV11-1 and TRBJ1-1, with a tentative D call TRBD1 (5 bases). The specimen was CD8+ T cells from cultured PBMCs, collected from culture after CMV antigen stimulation. CDR3 in amino acids: CASSFPEGTEAFF. CDR3 bases: TGTGCCAGCAGCTTTCCGGAGGGGACTGAAGCTTTCTTT.